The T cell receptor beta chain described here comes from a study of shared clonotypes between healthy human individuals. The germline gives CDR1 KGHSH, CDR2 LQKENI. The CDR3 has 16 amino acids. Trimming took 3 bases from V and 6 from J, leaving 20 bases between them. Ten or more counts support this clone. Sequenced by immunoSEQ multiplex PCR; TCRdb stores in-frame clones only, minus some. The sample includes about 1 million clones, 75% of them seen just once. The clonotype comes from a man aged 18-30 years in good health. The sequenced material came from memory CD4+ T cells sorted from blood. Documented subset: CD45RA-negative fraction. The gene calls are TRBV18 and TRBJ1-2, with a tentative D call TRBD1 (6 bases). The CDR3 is CASSPLKSGVKNGYTF. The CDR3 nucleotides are TGTGCCAGCTCACCGTTGAAGTCAGGGGTAAAGAATGGCTACACCTTC.